The 11 T cell receptor beta chains reported below all come from one sample, sequenced in a study of T cell repertoires in cytomegalovirus infection. TCRdb used MiXCR to reprocess the reads, holding one entry per CDR3 protein. The sample lists about 920,000 distinct CDR3 sequences, roughly 30% occurring once. Their target antigens are unknown. Sequenced here: cultured CD8+ T cells from PBMCs, sampled from culture after CMV antigen stimulation. The receptor set was obtained from a human donor in good health (CMV status not recorded). Some clones in this sample may be carry-over from other donors' samples.

There are a few counts of this clonotype. The chain recombines TRBV28 with TRBJ2-1; a possible D gene is TRBD2 (5 bases). The CDR3 has 12 amino acids. The germline V and J ends were trimmed by 1 base and 10 bases, with 8 bases remaining between them. Germline CDR1 and CDR2: MDHEN and SYDVKM. CDR3 nucleotides: TGTGCCAGCAGTTTATTGGGGAGAGAGCAGTTCTTC. It specifies CASSLLGREQFF.

This clonotype was counted at least ten times. The rearrangement joins TRBV12-3 or TRBV12-4 to TRBJ1-5, with D hard to call. CDR3 size: 13 residues. Trimming left V 2 bases short and J 5 bases short, with 7 bases between. CDR3: CASSLPGYQPQHF. CDR3 nucleotide sequence: TGTGCCAGCAGTTTACCGGGTTATCAGCCCCAGCATTTT.

This clonotype was observed a handful of times. This rearrangement joins TRBV20-1 to TRBJ2-2, with D perhaps TRBD1 (6 bases). The germline V gene encodes CDR1 DFQATT and CDR2 SNEGSKA (reference sequence). Between the trimmed V and J ends, which lost 6 bases and 1 base, there was a span of 15 bases. CDR3 length: 15 amino acids. The CDR3, as DNA: TGCAGTGCCGACAGGCTACTCGAGAACACCGGGGAGCTGTTTTTT. Translating gives CSADRLLENTGELFF.

V gene TRBV2 combines with J gene TRBJ2-5; tentatively, D is TRBD1 (6 bases). The germline V and J ends were trimmed by 11 bases and 4 bases, with 17 bases remaining between them. This CDR3 is built from 13 residues. Germline CDR1 is SNHLY and CDR2 is FYNNEI. CDR3 bases: TGTGCCGAAACAGGGACCGACCGAGAGACCCAGTACTTC. Amino acids: CAETGTDRETQYF.

The chain links TRBV5-1 to TRBJ1-5; 10 nucleotides agree with TRBD1. V shed 4 bases, J shed 2 bases, and the junction held 15 bases outside the gene matches. Germline CDR1 is SGHRS and CDR2 is YFSETQ. The CDR3 is 19 residues long. CDR3 DNA: TGCGCCAGCAGCCTCTACCCATTGGACAGGGGGGCGGGCAATCAGCCCCAGCATTTT. Its protein is CASSLYPLDRGAGNQPQHF.

The chain couples TRBV29-1 to TRBJ2-7, with D possibly matching TRBD1 (6 bases). The CDR3 covers 13 residues. V shed 4 bases and J shed 3 bases, with 13 bases lying between them. CDR1 and CDR2 from the germline V gene are SQVTM and ANQGSEA. CDR3 nucleotides: TGCAGCGTTGCGACCACGGGACACTACGAGCAGTACTTC. Translating it yields CSVATTGHYEQYF.

The DNA of the CDR3 is TGTGCCAGCAGTTACGAAACAGGGAGGAACTATGGCTACACCTTC. This gives the protein CASSYETGRNYGYTF. The chain links TRBV6-1 to TRBJ1-2; D is possibly TRBD1 (6 bases). The CDR3 runs 15 residues. V lost 5 bases and J lost 2, with 15 bases in between. Per germline, CDR1 MNHNS and CDR2 SASEGT.

This clonotype was seen repeatedly, ten times or more. The chain combines TRBV7-2 with TRBJ2-5, with 8 positions matching TRBD2. The V gene's germline CDR1 is SGHTA and CDR2 FQGNSA. V gave up 2 bases and J gave up 3 bases; unmatched junction bases: 8. This CDR3 contains 16 residues. CDR3 region: CASSLFAGGLEETQYF. CDR3 nucleotides: TGTGCCAGCAGCTTATTTGCGGGGGGCCTCGAAGAGACCCAGTACTTC.

The gene calls are TRBV4-2 and TRBJ2-5; D is tentatively TRBD1 or TRBD2 (5 bases each). Between the trimmed V and J ends, which lost 2 bases and 5 bases, there was a span of 18 bases. Germline CDR1 is LGHNA and CDR2 is YNFKEQ. There are 16 residues in the CDR3. The DNA for the CDR3 is TGTGCCAGCAGCCAAAAGATGGGGGTAGATCTTGAGACCCAGTACTTC. Protein sequence: CASSQKMGVDLETQYF.

The genes are TRBV7-9 and TRBJ2-4, with D tentatively TRBD2 (5 bases). The CDR3 totals 15 residues. Germline CDR1 is SEHNR and CDR2 is FQNEAQ (reference sequence). Trimming took 10 bases from V and 0 from J, leaving 16 bases between them. The DNA of the CDR3 is TGTGCCATTCGCGGACTGATCCTAGCCAAAAACATTCAGTACTTC. Translated, it gives CAIRGLILAKNIQYF.

This clonotype was recorded a few times. The chain links TRBV6-5 to TRBJ1-2; TRBD1 aligns across 11 bases. The germline gives CDR1 MNHEY, CDR2 SVGAGI. CDR3 length: 15 residues. The J segment lost 6 bases and the V segment lost 2 bases, leaving 5 bases of the junction unmatched. The CDR3 sequence is CASSYPGQGGDGYTF. The CDR3 DNA sequence: TGTGCCAGCAGTTACCCGGGACAGGGGGGTGATGGCTACACCTTC.